This T cell receptor beta chain came from a study of OX40 agonist ivuxolimab in advanced cancers. Overall study: Enrolled patients in dose escalation had cancers that were hepatocellular carcinoma, melanoma, renal cell or head and neck cancer.

Sequencing was performed with immunoSEQ multiplex PCR; in TCRdb, only in-frame clones are kept and a portion is missing. The sample yields just over 9,500 clones, about 66% seen once. Study-wide points: Not determined was the antigen specificity of the expanded peripheral T cells.

Comment on this clone: Its antigen is currently unknown.

CDR1 MDHEN and CDR2 SYDVKM come from the germline V gene. The CDR3 loop spans 13 amino acids. With 6 bases removed from V and 6 bases from J, the gap between germline ends came to 15 bases. Samples of blood were obtained at baseline, on cycle 4 day 1, and on cycle 7 day 1. The material was CD4+ or CD8+ T cells sorted from blood, obtained in a trial of the OX40 agonist ivuxolimab. The receptor's source is an adult with an advanced solid tumor such as melanoma, head and neck, liver or kidney cancer. V usage is TRBV28 and J usage is TRBJ2-7; D gene uncertain. The CDR3 loop is CASRAGAGGEQYF. DNA of the CDR3: TGTGCCAGCAGGGCAGGCGCTGGTGGCGAGCAGTACTTC.